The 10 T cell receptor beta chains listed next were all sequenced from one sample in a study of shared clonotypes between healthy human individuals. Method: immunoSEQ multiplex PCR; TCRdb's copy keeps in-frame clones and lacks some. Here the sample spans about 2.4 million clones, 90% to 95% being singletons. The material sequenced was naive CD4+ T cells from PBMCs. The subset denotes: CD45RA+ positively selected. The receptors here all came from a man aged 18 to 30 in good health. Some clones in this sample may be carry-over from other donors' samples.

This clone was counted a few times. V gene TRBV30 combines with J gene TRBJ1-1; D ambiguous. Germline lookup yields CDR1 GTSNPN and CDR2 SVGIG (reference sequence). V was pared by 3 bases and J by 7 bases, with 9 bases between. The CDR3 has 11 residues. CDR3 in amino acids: CAWREEGEAFF. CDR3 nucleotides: TGTGCCTGGAGGGAGGAGGGTGAAGCTTTCTTT. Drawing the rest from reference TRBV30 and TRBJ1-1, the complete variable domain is SQTIHQWPATLVQPVGSPLSLECTVEGTSNPNLYWYRQAAGRGLQLLFYSVGIGQISSEVPQNLSASRPQDRQFILSSKKLLLSDSGFYLCAWREEGEAFFGQGTRLTVV.

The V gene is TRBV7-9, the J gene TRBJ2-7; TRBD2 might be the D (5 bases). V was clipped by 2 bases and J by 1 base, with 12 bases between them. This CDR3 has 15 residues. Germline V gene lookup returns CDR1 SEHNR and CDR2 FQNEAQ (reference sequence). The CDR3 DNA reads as TGTGCCAGCAGCTTATTAGGACGAGGGTCCTACGAGCAGTACTTC. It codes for CASSLLGRGSYEQYF.

The CDR3 sequence is CASKPGGYGYTF. The CDR3 DNA reads as TGTGCCAGCAAGCCAGGGGGCTATGGCTACACCTTC. The chain couples TRBV28 to TRBJ1-2, with 7 nucleotides matching TRBD1. The germline V gene encodes CDR1 MDHEN and CDR2 SYDVKM. The CDR3 is made up of 12 amino acids. V was pared by 7 bases and J by 4 bases, with 3 bases of the junction left unmatched.

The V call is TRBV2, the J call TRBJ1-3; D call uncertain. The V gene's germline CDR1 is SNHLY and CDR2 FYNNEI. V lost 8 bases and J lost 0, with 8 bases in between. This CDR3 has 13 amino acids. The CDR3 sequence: CASGPSSGNTIYF. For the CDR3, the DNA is TGTGCCAGCGGGCCGAGCTCTGGAAACACCATATATTTT.

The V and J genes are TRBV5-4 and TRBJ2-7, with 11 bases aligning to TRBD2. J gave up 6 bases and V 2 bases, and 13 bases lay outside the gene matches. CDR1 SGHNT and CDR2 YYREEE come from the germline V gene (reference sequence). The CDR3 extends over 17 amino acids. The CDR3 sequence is CASSFIAGGPNTAEQYF. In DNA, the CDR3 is TGTGCCAGCAGCTTCATAGCGGGAGGGCCGAATACCGCCGAGCAGTACTTC.

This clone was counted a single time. This CDR3 reads CATSLGQVLNYGYTF. CDR3 DNA: TGTGCCACCAGCTTGGGACAGGTTCTTAACTATGGCTACACCTTC. The chain uses TRBV15 and TRBJ1-2; 8 bases map to TRBD1. This CDR3 comprises 15 residues. V dropped 5 bases and J dropped 1; count of bases not matched to a gene: 6. In germline, CDR1 is LNHNV, CDR2 YYDKDF (reference sequence).

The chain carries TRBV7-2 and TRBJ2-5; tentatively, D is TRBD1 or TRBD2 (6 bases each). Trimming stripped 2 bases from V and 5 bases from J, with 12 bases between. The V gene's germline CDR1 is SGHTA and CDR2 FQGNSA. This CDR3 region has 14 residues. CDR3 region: CASSLIRGRETQYF. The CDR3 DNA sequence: TGTGCCAGCAGCTTAATACGGGGGCGGGAGACCCAGTACTTC.

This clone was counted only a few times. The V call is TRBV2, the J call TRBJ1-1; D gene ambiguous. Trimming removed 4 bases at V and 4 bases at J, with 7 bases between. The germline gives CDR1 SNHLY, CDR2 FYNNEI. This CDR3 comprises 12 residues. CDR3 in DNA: TGTGCCAGCAGTGCCCATGGCACTGAAGCTTTCTTT. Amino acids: CASSAHGTEAFF.

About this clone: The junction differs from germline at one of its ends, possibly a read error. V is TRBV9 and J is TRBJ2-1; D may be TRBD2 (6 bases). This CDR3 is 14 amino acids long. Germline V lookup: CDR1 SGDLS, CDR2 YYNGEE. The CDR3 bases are TGTGCCAGCAGCGGTGGGGGGTGGACAAATGGGCAGTTCTTC. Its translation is CASSGGGWTNGQFF.

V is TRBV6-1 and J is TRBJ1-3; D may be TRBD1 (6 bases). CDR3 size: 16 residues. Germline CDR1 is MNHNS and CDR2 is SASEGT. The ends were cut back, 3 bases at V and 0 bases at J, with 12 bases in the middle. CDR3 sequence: CASSDQGLVSGNTIYF. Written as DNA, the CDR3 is TGTGCCAGCAGTGACCAGGGGTTAGTCTCTGGAAACACCATATATTTT.